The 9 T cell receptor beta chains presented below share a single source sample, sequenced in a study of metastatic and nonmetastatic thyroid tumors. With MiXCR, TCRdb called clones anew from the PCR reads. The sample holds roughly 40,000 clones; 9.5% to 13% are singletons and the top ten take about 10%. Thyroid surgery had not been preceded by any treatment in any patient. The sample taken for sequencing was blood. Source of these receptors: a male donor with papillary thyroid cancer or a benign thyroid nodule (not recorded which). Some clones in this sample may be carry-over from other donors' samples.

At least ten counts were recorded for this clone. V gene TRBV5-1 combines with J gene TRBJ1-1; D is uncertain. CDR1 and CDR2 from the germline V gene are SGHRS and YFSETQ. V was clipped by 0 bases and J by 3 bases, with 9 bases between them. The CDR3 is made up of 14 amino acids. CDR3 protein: CASSLGVLDTEAFF. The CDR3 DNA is TGCGCCAGCAGCTTGGGGGTCTTGGACACTGAAGCTTTCTTT.

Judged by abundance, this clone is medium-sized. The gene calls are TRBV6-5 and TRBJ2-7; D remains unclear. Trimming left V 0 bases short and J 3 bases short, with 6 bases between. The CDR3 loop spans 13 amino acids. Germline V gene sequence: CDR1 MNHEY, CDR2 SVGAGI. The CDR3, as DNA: TGTGCCAGCAGTTACTCGATTCACTACGAGCAGTACTTC. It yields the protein CASSYSIHYEQYF.

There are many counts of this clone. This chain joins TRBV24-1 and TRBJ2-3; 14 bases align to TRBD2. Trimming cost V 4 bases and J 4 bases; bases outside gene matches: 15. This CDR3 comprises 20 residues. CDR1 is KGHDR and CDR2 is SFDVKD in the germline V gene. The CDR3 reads CATSDHPSTSGRVGADTQYF. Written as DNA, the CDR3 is TGTGCCACCAGTGACCACCCTTCGACTAGCGGGAGGGTTGGCGCAGATACGCAGTATTTT.

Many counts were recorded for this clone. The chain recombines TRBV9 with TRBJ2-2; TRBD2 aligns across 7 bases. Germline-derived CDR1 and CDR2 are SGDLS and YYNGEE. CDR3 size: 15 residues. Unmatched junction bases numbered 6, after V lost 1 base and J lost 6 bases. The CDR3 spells CASSVKAGVAGELFF. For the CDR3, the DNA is TGTGCCAGCAGCGTAAAGGCGGGAGTGGCCGGGGAGCTGTTTTTT.

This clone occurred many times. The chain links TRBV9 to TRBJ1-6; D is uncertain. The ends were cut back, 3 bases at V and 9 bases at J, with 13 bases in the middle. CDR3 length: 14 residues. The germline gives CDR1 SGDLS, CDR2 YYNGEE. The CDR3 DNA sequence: TGTGCCAGCAGCGCGACAAGAGGATTTTCACCCCTCCACTTT. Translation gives CASSATRGFSPLHF. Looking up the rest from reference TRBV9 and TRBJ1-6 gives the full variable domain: DSGVTQTPKHLITATGQRVTLRCSPRSGDLSVYWYQQSLDQGLQFLIQYYNGEERAKGNILERFSAQQFPDLHSELNLSSLELGDSALYFCASSATRGFSPLHFGNGTRLTVT.

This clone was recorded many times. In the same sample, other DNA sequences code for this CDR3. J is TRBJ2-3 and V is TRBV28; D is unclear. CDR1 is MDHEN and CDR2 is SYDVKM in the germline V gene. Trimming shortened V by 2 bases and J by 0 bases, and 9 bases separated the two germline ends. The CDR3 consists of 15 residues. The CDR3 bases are TGTGCCAGCAGTTTAGGGCAGAAGAGCACAGATACGCAGTATTTT. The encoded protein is CASSLGQKSTDTQYF.

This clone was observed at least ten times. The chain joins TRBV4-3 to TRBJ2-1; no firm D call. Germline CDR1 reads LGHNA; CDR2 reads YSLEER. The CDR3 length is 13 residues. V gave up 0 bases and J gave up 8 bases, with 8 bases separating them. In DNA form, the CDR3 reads TGCGCCAGCAGCCAAGATACCGTCTATGAGCAGTTCTTC. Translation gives CASSQDTVYEQFF.

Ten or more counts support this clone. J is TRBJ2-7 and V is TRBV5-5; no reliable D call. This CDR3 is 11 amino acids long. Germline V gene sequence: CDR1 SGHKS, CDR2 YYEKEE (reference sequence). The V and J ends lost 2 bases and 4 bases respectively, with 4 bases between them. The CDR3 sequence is CASSFPYEQYF. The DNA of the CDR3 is TGTGCCAGCAGCTTTCCTTACGAGCAGTACTTC.

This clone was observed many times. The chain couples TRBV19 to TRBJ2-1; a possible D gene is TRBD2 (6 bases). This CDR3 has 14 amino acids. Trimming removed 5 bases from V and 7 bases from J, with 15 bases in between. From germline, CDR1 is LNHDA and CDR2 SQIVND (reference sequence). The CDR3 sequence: CASSGWGSGNEQFF. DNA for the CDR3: TGTGCCAGTAGTGGGTGGGGTAGCGGAAATGAGCAGTTCTTC.